The present T cell receptor beta chain was sequenced within a study of T cell repertoires and HLA-DP antigens. The method was immunoSEQ multiplex PCR; TCRdb's version includes in-frame clones alone and lacks a portion of them. The table records roughly 70,000 clones, roughly 78% of them present only once. The germline gives CDR1 SGDLS, CDR2 YYNGEE. The CDR3 runs to 17 residues. V gave up 0 bases and J gave up 0 bases, with 13 bases separating them. For this clone: Its antigen is still unknown.

The sequence came from a man aged 60-69 years in good health and CMV-seronegative. The V gene is TRBV9, the J gene TRBJ1-3; possible D gene TRBD1, 5 bases. The sample was CD4+ T cells from PBMCs. DNA of the CDR3: TGTGCCAGCAGCGTAGCCCCCCAGGGTTACTCTGGAAACACCATATATTTT. Its translation is CASSVAPQGYSGNTIYF.